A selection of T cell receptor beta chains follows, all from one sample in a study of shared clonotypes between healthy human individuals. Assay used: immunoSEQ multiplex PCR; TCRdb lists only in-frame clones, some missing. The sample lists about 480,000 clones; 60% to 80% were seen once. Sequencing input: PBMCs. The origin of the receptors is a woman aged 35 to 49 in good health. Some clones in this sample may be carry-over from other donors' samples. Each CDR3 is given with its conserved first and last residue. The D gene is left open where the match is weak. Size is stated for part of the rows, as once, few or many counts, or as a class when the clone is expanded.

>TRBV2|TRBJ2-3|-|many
CASRYQDTQYF
TGTGCCAGCAGGTATCAAGATACGCAGTATTTT
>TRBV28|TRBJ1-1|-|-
CASSLGNRGREAFF
TGTGCCAGCAGTTTGGGGAACCGGGGTCGGGAAGCTTTCTTT
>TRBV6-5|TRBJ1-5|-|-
CASSRSHYAPQHF
TGTGCCAGCAGTCGCTCCCATTATGCGCCCCAGCATTTT
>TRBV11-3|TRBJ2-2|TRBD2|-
CASSLGLAGGVIGELFF
TGTGCCAGCAGCTTAGGCCTAGCGGGAGGAGTGATCGGGGAGCTGTTTTTT
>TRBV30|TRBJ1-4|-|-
CAWMRAANEKLFF
TGTGCCTGGATGAGGGCGGCAAATGAAAAACTGTTTTTT
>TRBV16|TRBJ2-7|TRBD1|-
CASSYTGGSEQYF
TGTGCCAGCAGCTACACAGGGGGCAGCGAGCAGTACTTC
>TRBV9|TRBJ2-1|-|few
CASSPGPSLDEQFF
TGTGCCAGCAGCCCCGGACCGAGTCTCGATGAGCAGTTCTTC
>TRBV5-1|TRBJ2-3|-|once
CASSWGRRARTDTQYF
TGCGCCAGCAGCTGGGGTCGGAGGGCTCGCACAGATACGCAGTATTTT
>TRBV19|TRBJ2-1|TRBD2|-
CATRRTSGSYNEQFF
TGTGCCACCCGACGGACTAGCGGGAGCTACAATGAGCAGTTCTTC
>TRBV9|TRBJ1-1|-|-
CASSVDSGETEAFF
TGTGCCAGCAGCGTGGACTCAGGGGAGACTGAAGCTTTCTTT
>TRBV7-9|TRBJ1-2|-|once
CASIQVGSEYYGYTF
TGTGCCAGCATCCAAGTCGGGTCAGAATACTATGGCTACACCTTC
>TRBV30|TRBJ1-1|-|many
CAWSVLPDQNTEAFF
TGTGCCTGGAGTGTACTACCAGACCAGAACACTGAAGCTTTCTTT
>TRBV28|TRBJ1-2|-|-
CASRHSVEVWGGYTF
TGTGCCAGCAGACATTCCGTAGAGGTGTGGGGTGGCTACACCTTC
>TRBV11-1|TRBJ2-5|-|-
CASSLGSWASGQETQYF
TGTGCCAGCAGCTTAGGATCCTGGGCGTCGGGCCAAGAGACCCAGTACTTC
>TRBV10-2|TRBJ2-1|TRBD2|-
CASRGLAGGDEQFF
TGCGCCAGCAGAGGACTAGCGGGAGGCGATGAGCAGTTCTTC
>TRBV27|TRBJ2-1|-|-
CASSLGGNTYNEQFF
TGTGCCAGCAGTCTTGGGGGGAACACCTACAATGAGCAGTTCTTC
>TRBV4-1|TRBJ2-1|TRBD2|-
CASSAGGGTYNEQFF
TGCGCCAGCAGCGCGGGGGGAGGAACCTACAATGAGCAGTTCTTC
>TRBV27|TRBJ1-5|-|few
CASSRQGFGDQPQHF
TGTGCCAGCAGCAGGCAAGGGTTCGGCGATCAGCCCCAGCATTTT
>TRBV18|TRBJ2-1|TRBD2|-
CASSELAGGYNEQFF
TGTGCCAGCTCAGAGCTAGCGGGAGGTTACAATGAGCAGTTCTTC
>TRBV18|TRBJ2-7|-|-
CASSPGAAVEQYF
TGTGCCAGCTCACCGGGGGCAGCGGTCGAGCAGTACTTC
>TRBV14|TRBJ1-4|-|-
CASSQNFAEKLFF
TGTGCCAGCAGCCAAAATTTCGCTGAAAAACTGTTTTTT
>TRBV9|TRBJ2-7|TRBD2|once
CASSEGLAGGSGSHEQYF
TGTGCCAGCAGCGAGGGACTAGCGGGAGGGTCTGGCAGCCACGAGCAGTACTTC
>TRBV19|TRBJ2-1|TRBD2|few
CASTVFIGTSGNPSSYNEQFF
TGTGCCAGTACCGTATTTATAGGGACTAGCGGGAATCCCAGCTCCTACAATGAGCAGTTCTTC
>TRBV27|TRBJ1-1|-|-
CASSWGRNTEAFF
TGTGCCAGCAGTTGGGGGAGGAACACTGAAGCTTTCTTT
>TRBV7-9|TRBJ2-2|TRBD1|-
CASSKSTGALNTGELFF
TGTGCCAGCAGCAAGTCCACAGGGGCTTTGAACACCGGGGAGCTGTTTTTT
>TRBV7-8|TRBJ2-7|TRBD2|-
CASSLGLAGVNYEQYF
TGTGCCAGCAGCCTAGGACTAGCGGGAGTCAACTACGAGCAGTACTTC
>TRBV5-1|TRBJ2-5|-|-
CASSSERGSSSQYF
TGCGCCAGCAGCTCTGAGAGAGGGAGCTCTTCCCAGTACTTC